This T cell receptor (beta chain) came from a study of cytomegalovirus exposure and HLA in healthy donors. General study findings and limits: Later analysis demonstrated an association between a missense DCLRE1C variant and TCR beta V- and J-gene trimming. In a later analysis, at a false discovery rate of 0.05, under 20,000 TCR beta sequences matched HLA alleles.

This clone has just one count. Its antigen is as yet unknown. Researchers ran the PCR with 60 Vbeta and 13 Jbeta primers. Sequenced by immunoSEQ multiplex PCR; TCRdb stores in-frame clones only, minus some. The sample lists approximately 130,000 clones, roughly 80% occurring once. Each donor was healthy, and each was a bone marrow donor. The receptor comes from a woman between 18 and 29 years old in good health and CMV-seronegative. The sequenced material came from PBMCs.

CDR3 nucleotides: TGTGCCAGCTCACCTAACACAGGTTACAATGAGCAGTTCTTC. It is translated as CASSPNTGYNEQFF. The chain has TRBV18 and TRBJ2-1, with a tentative D call TRBD1 (5 bases). Germline loops: CDR1 KGHSH, CDR2 LQKENI. V lost 3 bases and J 4 bases, leaving 10 bases between the germline ends. There are 14 residues in the CDR3.